This T cell receptor (beta chain) was captured in a study of blood T cell repertoires in COVID-19 (dated by TCRdb to the early 2020s). In the study overall: Collaborator samples came from the United States, Italy and Spain and covered acute and convalescent phases of COVID-19. The material from the prospective study consisted of cDNA or gDNA derived from T cells, B-cell-depleted T cells, or PBMCs. The dataset comprised deeply sampled blood TCRbeta repertoires from subjects exposed to, actively infected with, or recovered from COVID-19. The repertoires were released in a freely available public database intended as a resource for research on the immune response to SARS-CoV-2. The samples were drawn from two sources: the first 160 participants of the ongoing ImmuneRACE study, and 1,254 subjects contributed by 6 global collaborators. Sample metadata almost always included a de-identified subject ID, COVID-19 status, age in years and sex. HLA class I and class II types, where available, came from metadata supplied by the sample provider rather than from assay-based typing.

Samples from volunteer blood donors who had recovered from COVID-19 were contributed by a second Seattle source. Whole blood was collected in K2EDTA tubes by collaborating institutions according to the institutions' own protocols. For TCRbeta analysis, collaborator samples were shipped as frozen whole blood, as isolated PBMCs, or as DNA extracted from either sample type. Points on this clone: Its binding antigen is unknown. Qualities for individual bases were not recorded, and no much larger clone is one base off.

TCRbeta CDR3 regions were amplified from genomic DNA using the immunoSEQ Assay, a bias-controlled multiplex PCR. Under the source paper's analysis protocol: Within the assay, amplification of reference gene primers was used to estimate how many nucleated cells each sample contained. To quantify the absolute abundance of each unique TCRbeta CDR3 rearrangement, sequence reads were collapsed and filtered. For each sample, productive Simpson clonality was calculated as the square root of Simpson's diversity index over productive rearrangements. This is the immuneACCESS table as TCRdb keeps it, with only in-frame sequences that have V and J called. A part of the clones is gone; compared with another copy, unresolved V genes explain less than half, and the rest is unexplained. The V and J calls and clone size were taken over from that table, and D and trimming were inferred from the DNA. The table for this sample lists about 170,000 clones; 70% to 85% of them were counted only once. Around 1.2% of the sample comes from the top ten.

The full study reports these points: The quantity of clinical and demographic metadata differed by source and by participant and was supplied without curation.

Ends trimmed: V by 5 bases, J by 9 bases; bases unmatched to a gene: 10. Per the germline V gene (reference sequence), SEHNR is the CDR1 and FQNEAQ is the CDR2. Spanning cysteine to phenylalanine, the CDR3 consists of 14 amino acids. Only the CDR3 DNA is retained, 42 bases long and in frame from the first base. The chain was built from TRBV7-9 and TRBJ2-7, with 10 middle bases fitting TRBD2. Specimen: peripheral blood. The receptor's source is a man aged 55 to 69 who had recovered from COVID-19. The bases are TGTGCCAGCAGCCCTTTTAGCGGGGGGAGGTTGCAGTACTTC. This translates into CASSPFSGGRLQYF.